These 5 T cell receptor beta chains originate from one sample sequenced in a study of OX40 agonist ivuxolimab in advanced cancers. The protocol was immunoSEQ multiplex PCR, while the TCRdb copy is restricted to in-frame clones and leaves out a portion. This sample carries under 80,000 clones, about 82% of them seen once, and the ten largest clones take over 0.95%. The specimen was CD4+ or CD8+ T cells sorted from blood, collected in a trial of the OX40 agonist ivuxolimab. Receptors originate from an adult with an advanced solid tumor such as melanoma, head and neck, liver or kidney cancer.

V is TRBV5-1 and J is TRBJ2-1; no clear D gene. V lost 0 bases to trimming and J lost 7 bases, with 5 bases between them. The CDR3 runs 12 residues. From germline, CDR1 is SGHRS and CDR2 YFSETQ. CDR3 sequence reads: CASSLGENEQFF. In DNA form, the CDR3 reads TGCGCCAGCAGCTTGGGCGAAAATGAGCAGTTCTTC.

The chain links TRBV19 to TRBJ1-4; maybe TRBD1 (5 bases). Germline lookup yields CDR1 LNHDA and CDR2 SQIVND (reference sequence). Trimming removed 3 bases at V and 8 bases at J, with 16 bases between. The CDR3 loop spans 15 amino acids. The CDR3 is CASSIDLGTQEKLFF. The DNA for the CDR3 is TGTGCCAGTAGTATCGACCTTGGGACTCAGGAAAAACTGTTTTTT. Combining the CDR3 with reference TRBV19 and TRBJ1-4 gives the whole variable domain DGGITQSPKYLFRKEGQNVTLSCEQNLNHDAMYWYRQDPGQGLRLIYYSQIVNDFQKGDIAEGYSVSREKKESFPLTVTSAQKNPTAFYLCASSIDLGTQEKLFFGSGTQLSVL.

V is TRBV15 and J is TRBJ1-2; D is unclear. Per the germline V gene, CDR1 is LNHNV and CDR2 is YYDKDF (reference sequence). This CDR3 is built from 12 residues. V was clipped by 0 bases and J by 6 bases, with 5 bases between them. Here the CDR3 DNA reads TGTGCCACCAGCAGAGATATGAATGGCTACACCTTC. Its translation: CATSRDMNGYTF.

V usage is TRBV9 and J usage is TRBJ1-4, with 8 bases matching TRBD1. Germline assignment: CDR1 SGDLS and CDR2 YYNGEE. There are 14 residues in the CDR3. The junction had 10 bases not matched to a gene; V was cut back by 4 bases and J by 11 bases. CDR3 region: CASSPRTGFDKLFF. The CDR3 bases are TGTGCCAGCAGCCCTAGGACAGGGTTTGATAAACTGTTTTTT.

This clone was counted a few times. The chain recombines TRBV4-1 with TRBJ2-1; D is perhaps TRBD2 (6 bases). The CDR3 consists of 15 residues. Between the trimmed V and J ends, which lost 6 bases and 0 bases, there was a span of 12 bases. CDR1 MGHRA and CDR2 YSYEKL come from the germline V gene. CDR3 in DNA: TGCGCCAGCAGAGCGGACGGGAGCTCCTACAATGAGCAGTTCTTC. Translating gives CASRADGSSYNEQFF.